These 30 T cell receptor beta chains were sequenced from one sample in a study of OX40 agonist ivuxolimab in advanced cancers. Produced via immunoSEQ multiplex PCR; TCRdb's table is partial and in-frame only. The sample records under 20,000 clones, about 89% being singletons. Sequenced here: CD4+ or CD8+ T cells sorted from blood, sampled in a trial of the OX40 agonist ivuxolimab. The source of these receptors is an adult with an advanced solid tumor such as melanoma, head and neck, liver or kidney cancer.

The J gene is TRBJ1-4, the V gene TRBV14; 9 positions match TRBD1. CDR1 SGHDN and CDR2 FVKESK come from the germline V gene. The CDR3 has 15 amino acids. The V gene end was trimmed by 2 bases and the J gene end by 7 bases; junction bases not matched to a gene: 5. CDR3 nucleotides: TGTGCCAGCAGCCAAACAGGGGGCGCCGGTGAAAAACTGTTTTTT. Its protein is CASSQTGGAGEKLFF.

The rearrangement uses TRBV5-6 and TRBJ2-4; 8 bases line up with TRBD1. This CDR3 spans 15 amino acids. Germline V lookup: CDR1 SGHDT, CDR2 YYEEEE. V lost 0 bases to trimming and J lost 10 bases; unmatched junction nucleotides: 9. The CDR3 DNA sequence: TGTGCCAGCAGCTTGGGGCCGACAGGGGCGCCTATTCAGTACTTC. This gives the protein CASSLGPTGAPIQYF.

The chain has TRBV29-1 and TRBJ2-7, with TRBD2 matching over 11 bases. V was clipped by 0 bases and J by 2 bases; unmatched bases: 3. There are 15 residues in the CDR3. Germline V gene data show CDR1 as SQVTM and CDR2 as ANQGSEA. CDR3: CSVEDQLAGAYEQYF. CDR3 coding DNA: TGCAGCGTTGAAGATCAACTAGCGGGAGCCTACGAGCAGTACTTC.

The chain combines TRBV4-1 with TRBJ1-1; D is uncertain. Per germline, CDR1 MGHRA and CDR2 YSYEKL. The CDR3 has 13 residues. V shed 1 base and J shed 3 bases, with 6 bases lying between them. CDR3 region: CASSQARDTEAFF. In DNA form, the CDR3 reads TGCGCCAGCAGCCAAGCCCGCGACACTGAAGCTTTCTTT.

The V gene is TRBV27, the J gene TRBJ2-5, with D possibly TRBD1 on 6 matching bases. Germline values: CDR1 MNHEY, CDR2 SMNVEV (reference sequence). V shed 0 bases and J shed 4 bases, with 12 bases lying between them. The CDR3 runs 15 residues. The CDR3 sequence: CASSLSNLGGETQYF. The CDR3 DNA sequence: TGTGCCAGCAGTTTATCGAATTTAGGGGGAGAGACCCAGTACTTC.

The chain recombines TRBV6-1 with TRBJ1-4; D unclear. There are 12 residues in the CDR3. CDR1 is MNHNS and CDR2 is SASEGT in the germline V gene. The V gene lost 4 bases and the J gene lost 8 bases, with 8 bases spanning the gap. CDR3 DNA: TGTGCCAGCAGTGCGGCTGGAGAAAAACTGTTTTTT. The encoded protein is CASSAAGEKLFF.

V and J are TRBV2 and TRBJ2-1; D is undetermined. Germline V lookup: CDR1 SNHLY, CDR2 FYNNEI. The CDR3 runs 15 residues. V was trimmed by 4 bases and J by 0 bases, leaving 10 bases between them. In nucleotides, the CDR3 is TGTGCCAGCAGTGTCTTGCGAATCTCCTACAATGAGCAGTTCTTC. This codes for CASSVLRISYNEQFF.

The V call is TRBV10-3, the J call TRBJ2-7; TRBD1 might be the D (6 bases). CDR3 length: 14 amino acids. CDR1 and CDR2 (germline): ENHRY, SYGVKD. Trimming took 2 bases from V and 0 from J, leaving 8 bases between them. The CDR3 loop reads CAISERGSSYEQYF. The CDR3 bases are TGTGCCATCAGTGAGAGGGGGAGCTCCTACGAGCAGTACTTC.

The CDR3 DNA sequence: TGTGCCAGCCCACCTCAGCCCCAGCATTTT. Translation: CASPPQPQHF. This chain joins TRBV21-1 and TRBJ1-5. TRBV21-1 is a pseudogene. The CDR3 is 10 amino acids.

CDR3 coding DNA: TGTGCCAGCAGTGATTTTAGGCGGACGGCCGGGGAGCTGTTTTTT. Protein sequence: CASSDFRRTAGELFF. The chain carries TRBV2 and TRBJ2-2; D is uncertain. The CDR3 consists of 15 residues. Germline loops: CDR1 SNHLY, CDR2 FYNNEI. V was clipped by 3 bases and J by 6 bases, with 14 bases between them.

The CDR3 is CASSLLAGTHPLRYEQYF. CDR3 bases: TGTGCCAGCAGCTTACTAGCGGGAACCCATCCGCTCAGATACGAGCAGTACTTC. V is TRBV7-6 and J is TRBJ2-7; 9 bases line up with TRBD2. The CDR3 is 18 amino acids. V dropped 2 bases and J dropped 4; count of bases not matched to a gene: 15. CDR1 is SGHVS and CDR2 is FNYEAQ in the germline V gene.

The V gene is TRBV5-5, the J gene TRBJ2-2, with D tentatively TRBD1 or TRBD2 (9 bases each). This CDR3 is 19 amino acids long. V was pared by 2 bases and J by 6 bases, with 26 bases between. Germline values: CDR1 SGHKS, CDR2 YYEKEE (reference sequence). Written as DNA, the CDR3 is TGTGCCAGCAGCTTCCCGGGACAGGGTGGCGGGAGGGGTGCCGGGGAGCTGTTTTTT. As protein: CASSFPGQGGGRGAGELFF.

This clone has just a few counts. The gene calls are TRBV7-6 and TRBJ1-1, with D perhaps matching TRBD1 (6 bases). The CDR3 has 13 residues. CDR1 is SGHVS and CDR2 is FNYEAQ in the germline V gene. Trimming pared 5 bases from V and 1 base from J, leaving 8 bases between. CDR3 residues: CASSKTGNTEAFF. In nucleotides, the CDR3 is TGTGCCAGCAGCAAGACAGGGAACACTGAAGCTTTCTTT.

The gene calls are TRBV19 and TRBJ1-4; D is undetermined. CDR1 and CDR2 (germline): LNHDA, SQIVND (reference sequence). The CDR3 totals 12 residues. V was trimmed by 3 bases and J by 4 bases, leaving 3 bases between them. Here the CDR3 reads CASSMVNEKLFF. The CDR3 coding sequence is TGTGCCAGTAGTATGGTTAATGAAAAACTGTTTTTT.

The chain recombines TRBV7-3 with TRBJ2-7; tentative D call: TRBD1 (5 bases). The CDR3 sequence is 14 residues long. Deletions cut 5 bases from V and 2 bases from J, with 13 bases between. Germline CDR1 is SGHTA and CDR2 is FQGTGA. DNA of the CDR3: TGTGCCAGCAGCCAGGGTTACGGGCCCTACGAGCAGTACTTC. This encodes CASSQGYGPYEQYF.

This clone came up a few times. The chain joins TRBV4-1 to TRBJ1-3, with D perhaps matching TRBD1 (5 bases). The germline V gene encodes CDR1 MGHRA and CDR2 YSYEKL. V shed 1 base and J shed 4 bases, with 11 bases lying between them. CDR3 length: 15 residues. The CDR3 DNA is TGCGCCAGCAGCCAAGTGTCCGGGACCGGAAACACCATATATTTT. Translating gives CASSQVSGTGNTIYF.

The rearrangement uses TRBV28 and TRBJ2-1, with D perhaps TRBD2 (7 bases). Germline-derived CDR1 and CDR2 are MDHEN and SYDVKM. The CDR3 sequence is 14 residues long. V lost 3 bases and J 7 bases, leaving 13 bases between the germline ends. This CDR3 reads CASSFRGRGNEQFF. The CDR3 region has the DNA TGTGCCAGCAGTTTTAGGGGGAGGGGGAATGAGCAGTTCTTC.

The CDR3 sequence: CASSPGTGGTGELFF. CDR3 DNA: TGTGCCAGCAGCCCTGGGACAGGGGGAACCGGGGAGCTGTTTTTT. This chain joins TRBV9 and TRBJ2-2, with 11 bases that match TRBD1. This CDR3 contains 15 residues. Germline loops: CDR1 SGDLS, CDR2 YYNGEE. Germline trimming cut 4 bases from V and 5 bases from J; bases unmatched to any gene: 4.

J is TRBJ2-1 and V is TRBV6-4, with 9 bases lining up with TRBD2. Looked up from germline, CDR1 is MRHNA and CDR2 is SNTAGT. This CDR3 spans 15 amino acids. The ends lost 5 bases at V and 1 base at J; junction bases unmatched: 3. As DNA, the CDR3 is TGTGCCAGCAGTCTTGGACTAGCGTCCTACAATGAGCAGTTCTTC. Translation gives CASSLGLASYNEQFF.

The CDR3 coding sequence is TGTGCCAGCAGCCCCGGGGCCGGGACTGAAGCTTTCTTT. This gives the protein CASSPGAGTEAFF. The chain employs TRBV5-6 and TRBJ1-1; D is possibly TRBD1 (5 bases). V was trimmed by 4 bases and J by 5 bases, leaving 12 bases between them. The CDR3 length is 13 residues. Germline V gene lookup returns CDR1 SGHDT and CDR2 YYEEEE.

This CDR3 reads CASSLLFSGTRGETQYF. DNA for the CDR3: TGTGCCAGCAGCTTACTTTTTAGCGGGACTAGAGGAGAGACCCAGTACTTC. V gene TRBV7-2 combines with J gene TRBJ2-5, with 8 bases matching TRBD2. The germline CDR1 and CDR2 sequences are SGHTA and FQGNSA. This CDR3 comprises 17 residues. J was trimmed by 4 bases and V by 2 bases; bases with no gene match: 12.

The chain has TRBV9 and TRBJ2-6; tentative D call: TRBD2 (5 bases). Trimming removed 0 bases at V and 0 bases at J, with 19 bases between. Germline V gene lookup returns CDR1 SGDLS and CDR2 YYNGEE. This CDR3 has 20 residues. This CDR3 reads CASSVVGSGSFSSGANVLTF. The CDR3 region has the DNA TGTGCCAGCAGCGTAGTCGGTTCGGGGTCTTTCAGCTCTGGGGCCAACGTCCTGACTTTC.

The chain is built from TRBV19 and TRBJ1-2; D unresolved. This CDR3 spans 14 amino acids. The germline V and J ends were trimmed by 3 bases and 4 bases, with 12 bases remaining between them. Per the germline V gene, CDR1 is LNHDA and CDR2 is SQIVND (reference sequence). This chain's CDR3 is CASSMFGSFYGYTF. CDR3 in DNA: TGTGCCAGTAGTATGTTCGGCAGCTTCTATGGCTACACCTTC.

The chain joins TRBV7-2 to TRBJ2-7, with a tentative D call TRBD2 (6 bases). Trimming stripped 1 base from V and 6 bases from J, with 16 bases between. This CDR3 comprises 15 residues. Germline CDR1 is SGHTA and CDR2 is FQGNSA. This CDR3 is CASSLVPREVGEQYF. In DNA, the CDR3 is TGTGCCAGCAGCTTAGTACCCAGGGAGGTGGGCGAGCAGTACTTC.

This rearrangement joins TRBV27 to TRBJ1-1, with D uncertain. CDR1 and CDR2 (germline): MNHEY, SMNVEV (reference sequence). This CDR3 is built from 13 residues. Trimming cost V 4 bases and J 1 base, with 7 bases left between them. The CDR3 reads CASSYGENTEAFF. The DNA of the CDR3 is TGTGCCAGCAGTTATGGGGAGAACACTGAAGCTTTCTTT.

The chain is built from TRBV11-2 and TRBJ2-5; D gene uncertain. The CDR3 is made up of 16 amino acids. Trimming shortened V by 0 bases and J by 1 base, and 12 bases separated the two germline ends. CDR1 is SGHAT, CDR2 FQNNGV, per germline. Here the CDR3 reads CASSLDYTPAQETQYF. The CDR3 coding sequence is TGTGCCAGCAGCTTAGATTACACACCCGCCCAAGAGACCCAGTACTTC.

This chain joins TRBV9 and TRBJ2-5; maybe TRBD2 (5 bases). The ends were cut back, 1 base at V and 4 bases at J, with 14 bases in the middle. The CDR3 spans 15 residues. CDR1 and CDR2 (germline): SGDLS, YYNGEE. CDR3 region: CASSVFSGFGETQYF. CDR3 bases: TGTGCCAGCAGCGTATTCTCGGGGTTTGGAGAGACCCAGTACTTC.

In DNA form, the CDR3 reads TGCGCCAGCAGCCTCAGCGTTGGACAGAACACTGAAGCTTTCTTT. It translates to CASSLSVGQNTEAFF. V gene TRBV4-1 combines with J gene TRBJ1-1, with D perhaps TRBD1 (5 bases). The germline V and J ends were trimmed by 4 bases and 1 base, with 13 bases remaining between them. CDR3 length: 15 amino acids. Germline V gene lookup returns CDR1 MGHRA and CDR2 YSYEKL.

The chain is built from TRBV5-1 and TRBJ2-7; maybe TRBD1 (6 bases). Between the trimmed V and J ends, which lost 4 bases and 3 bases, there was a span of 20 bases. Germline CDR1 SGHRS, CDR2 YFSETQ. The length of the CDR3 is 16 residues. The CDR3 loop reads CASSVLTGPLGYEQYF. The CDR3 region has the DNA TGCGCCAGCAGCGTCCTTACAGGGCCCCTTGGCTACGAGCAGTACTTC. Full variable domain (remainder filled in from reference TRBV5-1 and TRBJ2-7): KAGVTQTPRYLIKTRGQQVTLSCSPISGHRSVSWYQQTPGQGLQFLFEYFSETQRNKGNFPGRFSGRQFSNSRSEMNVSTLELGDSALYLCASSVLTGPLGYEQYFGPGTRLTVT.

By sample fraction, this clone is medium-sized. The chain employs TRBV6-6 and TRBJ1-2, with D perhaps TRBD1 (6 bases). CDR1 is MNHNY and CDR2 is SVGAGI in the germline V gene (reference sequence). V was shortened by 8 bases and J by 2 bases, with 18 bases between the two germline ends. CDR3 size: 15 residues. In nucleotides, the CDR3 is TGTGCCAGCCGGGACACGGAGCTTCCCAACTATGGCTACACCTTC. This translates into CASRDTELPNYGYTF.